The present entry profiles one T cell receptor (beta chain) with its context. These data are taken from a study of T cells of healthy individuals. TCRdb redid the calling of the 5' RACE reads with MiXCR, one entry per CDR3 protein. The table lists some 100,000 distinct CDR3 sequences, roughly a sixth of them singletons, with approximately 5.7% in the top ten. Per the germline V gene, CDR1 is MNHEY and CDR2 is SMNVEV (reference sequence). The CDR3 loop spans 14 amino acids. V dropped 2 bases and J dropped 5 bases, with 13 bases sitting between them. V is TRBV27 and J is TRBJ2-7, with D perhaps given as TRBD1 or TRBD2 (5 bases each). This receptor was obtained from a human donor in good health. CDR3 coding DNA: TGTGCCAGCAGTTTACAGGGAGAGGTAAACGAGCAGTACTTC. Its protein is CASSLQGEVNEQYF.